This T cell receptor (beta chain) derives from a study of post-analysis software for immune sequencing data. Turning to the study itself: Disease courses included relapsing-remitting, secondary progressive and progressive-relapsing multiple sclerosis. Whole-study findings and limits: TRBV5-6, TRBV5-1 and TRBV20-1 belonged to a set of roughly 5 TRBV segments that were more frequent in patients than controls.

In regard to this clonotype: Its specificity is unknown.

Prepared TCR beta cDNA libraries contained unique molecular identifiers. TCRdb re-analysed the PCR reads in MiXCR, keeping a single row per CDR3 protein. The profile shows 650,000 to 850,000 distinct CDR3 sequences, around 50% of them singletons. Germline CDR1 and CDR2: DFQATT and SNEGSKA (reference sequence). The CDR3 totals 17 residues. This clonotype was obtained from a girl aged 5-17 years with multiple sclerosis. The V call is TRBV20-1, the J call TRBJ2-5, with TRBD2 identical over 13 bases. The J call may be mistaken, given a closer DNA end match to TRBJ2-7. The specimen was blood. For the CDR3, the DNA is TGCAGTGCTGGAAAACTAGCGGGAGGGCCCCGAATGGGCGAGCAGTACTTC. Encoded protein: CSAGKLAGGPRMGEQYF.